The present T cell receptor beta chain was sequenced within a study of blood T cell repertoires in COVID-19. Generated by immunoSEQ multiplex PCR, the TCRdb table keeps only in-frame clones and is missing some. Altogether some 80,000 clones are present, about 88% being singletons, with the ten largest covering 15% to 20%. CDR3 length equals 15 residues. Germline loops: CDR1 SGHAT, CDR2 FQNNGV. V lost 1 base and J lost 5; bases outside the gene matches: 6. This TCR derives from a human donor in a cohort sampled during active COVID-19. The chain links TRBV11-2 to TRBJ2-5, with 8 bases matching TRBD1. The sample was peripheral blood. The CDR3 sequence is CASSLGAGGKETQYF. The CDR3 DNA is TGTGCCAGCAGCTTAGGGGCAGGGGGCAAGGAGACCCAGTACTTC.